This T cell receptor (beta chain) was retrieved from a study of blood T cell repertoires in COVID-19. About the research overall: Samples representing acute and convalescent COVID-19 were sourced from the United States, Italy and Spain. PBMCs, B-cell-depleted T cells, or T cells were the source of the cDNA or gDNA that made up the material.

Per the study methods: Estimated nucleated cell counts came from reference gene primer amplification. TCRdb's copy holds only in-frame clones and misses some; the assay was immunoSEQ multiplex PCR. Clone size and V and J calls were adopted from that table, with D and trimming inferred from the DNA. The sample records about 190,000 clones, about 90% being singletons. Germline CDR1 and CDR2: SGHNT and YYREEE (reference sequence). The CDR3 contains 16 residues. V was trimmed by 1 base and J by 4 bases, leaving 15 bases between them. The chain carries TRBV5-4 and TRBJ1-3; D is unclear. The TCR comes from a man between 60 and 75 years old with active or convalescent COVID-19. The material sequenced was peripheral blood. CDR3 in amino acids: CASSLSAGLGGNTIYF. For the CDR3, the DNA is TGTGCCAGCAGCTTGTCCGCAGGCCTGGGCGGAAACACCATATATTTT.